Below, 28 T cell receptor beta chains from the same sample are listed, as sequenced in a study of T cells in Graves' hyperthyroidism and ophthalmopathy. Amplification targeted TCR beta CDR3 regions from RNA transcripts. Initially, a first-round RT-PCR of the TCR CDR3 employed the HTBI primer set. One entry per CDR3 protein, called by TCRdb with MiXCR from the multiplex PCR reads. Of about 480,000 distinct CDR3 sequences in the sample, approximately 25% are singletons; the top ten hold 11%. Sequenced input: blood. Receptors were obtained from a woman in her twenties or thirties with Graves' ophthalmopathy.

The chain uses TRBV7-8 and TRBJ2-7; D gene uncertain. Trimming shortened V by 5 bases and J by 3 bases, and 5 bases separated the two germline ends. The CDR3 runs to 11 residues. The germline CDR1 and CDR2 sequences are SGHVS and FQNEAQ. The CDR3 coding sequence is TGTGCCAGCAGCATGGACTACGAGCAGTACTTC. It codes for CASSMDYEQYF.

The chain uses TRBV6-1 and TRBJ1-1; D gene ambiguous. Deletions cut 2 bases from V and 2 bases from J, with 9 bases between. Looked up from germline, CDR1 is MNHNS and CDR2 is SASEGT. The CDR3 covers 14 residues. The CDR3 nucleotides read TGTGCCAGCAGTGAACAGACTACTAACACTGAAGCTTTCTTT. It is translated as CASSEQTTNTEAFF.

The J gene is TRBJ1-5, the V gene TRBV12-3 or TRBV12-4; D ambiguous. V gave up 4 bases and J gave up 9 bases, with 10 bases separating them. The CDR3 covers 12 residues. Here the CDR3 reads CASSYRLTPQHF. As DNA, the CDR3 is TGTGCCAGCAGTTACCGACTCACGCCCCAGCATTTT.

This clonotype has ten or more counts. The V call is TRBV29-1, the J call TRBJ1-1, with 9 bases lining up with TRBD1. Germline V CDR1 and CDR2: SQVTM, ANQGSEA. Trimming removed 6 bases from V and 5 bases from J; junction bases left unmatched: 13. The CDR3 runs 15 residues. In nucleotides, the CDR3 is TGCAGCGTCGGTTTTTCCGGGACAGGGTGGACTGAAGCTTTCTTT. Translated, it gives CSVGFSGTGWTEAFF.

This clonotype was found once. This chain connects TRBV6-1 to TRBJ2-4; TRBD2 aligns across 8 bases. J was trimmed by 1 base and V by 6 bases; bases with no gene match: 5. This CDR3 contains 15 residues. Per the germline V gene, CDR1 is MNHNS and CDR2 is SASEGT. CDR3 nucleotides: TGTGCCAGCAGCCGTAGCGGGGCCGCCAAAAACATTCAGTACTTC. Its translation is CASSRSGAAKNIQYF.

This clonotype came up many times. The chain links TRBV12-3 or TRBV12-4 to TRBJ2-7; D may be TRBD1 (8 bases). The CDR3 length is 14 residues. The V and J ends lost 6 bases and 2 bases respectively, with 14 bases between them. The CDR3 loop is CASRDREGAYEQYF. The CDR3 coding sequence is TGTGCCAGCAGGGACAGGGAGGGTGCCTACGAGCAGTACTTC.

The DNA for the CDR3 is TGTGCCAGCAGTTACCTGGCGGCAGGGGGCTATGGCTACACCTTC. Its translation: CASSYLAAGGYGYTF. This sequence joins TRBV6-5 and TRBJ1-2; 7 bases are shared with TRBD1. CDR1 MNHEY and CDR2 SVGAGI come from the germline V gene. The CDR3 spans 15 residues. V lost 2 bases, J lost 4 bases, and 7 bases stayed unmatched.

Remarks on this clonotype: One junction end disagrees with the germline gene, perhaps due to a read error. This chain links TRBV5-1 with TRBJ2-3, with D possibly matching TRBD1 (6 bases). CDR1 is SGHRS, CDR2 YFSETQ, per germline. There are 11 residues in the CDR3. The CDR3 nucleotides read TGCGCCAGCAGCCGGACAGATGCGCAGTATTTT. This codes for CASSRTDAQYF.

This clonotype turned up a few times. The chain links TRBV6-5 to TRBJ1-1; 9 positions agree with TRBD1. Germline loops: CDR1 MNHEY, CDR2 SVGAGI. Trimming at V came to 2 bases and at J to 5 bases, leaving 12 bases not matched to a gene. The CDR3 loop spans 17 amino acids. This CDR3 reads CASSYILGTGRDTEAFF. CDR3 bases: TGTGCCAGCAGTTACATCCTCGGGACAGGGCGGGATACTGAAGCTTTCTTT.

This clonotype was counted only a few times. The chain joins TRBV9 to TRBJ1-3; D remains unclear. The length of the CDR3 is 16 residues. The V gene lost 0 bases and the J gene lost 0 bases, with 10 bases spanning the gap. Germline CDR1 SGDLS, CDR2 YYNGEE. In nucleotides, the CDR3 is TGTGCCAGCAGCGTAGGGATAGGTATCTCTGGAAACACCATATATTTT. The encoded protein is CASSVGIGISGNTIYF.

The CDR3 here is CASSFYTGRNQPQHF. The DNA for the CDR3 is TGTGCCAGCAGTTTTTATACAGGGCGAAATCAGCCCCAGCATTTT. The gene calls are TRBV12-3 or TRBV12-4 and TRBJ1-5, with a possible D match to TRBD1 (6 bases). V dropped 3 bases and J dropped 4 bases, with 13 bases sitting between them. CDR3 size: 15 residues.

The chain joins TRBV6-1 to TRBJ1-1, with D perhaps matching TRBD1 (5 bases). There are 14 residues in the CDR3. V lost 7 bases to trimming and J lost 4 bases, with 16 bases between them. Germline CDR1 MNHNS, CDR2 SASEGT. The CDR3 here is CASIPGSGGTEAFF. For the CDR3, the DNA is TGTGCCAGCATTCCAGGGAGTGGGGGCACTGAAGCTTTCTTT.

About this clonotype: The missing conserved phenylalanine or tryptophan at the end of this CDR3 makes a read error likely. No DNA is shown, since the ends of the CDR3 on it are uncertain; the CDR3 is the one TCRdb lists. The chain joins TRBV2 to TRBJ1-2; TRBD1, the table's D call, lacks a check against the DNA. The CDR3 spans 14 amino acids, including both terminal residues. Germline CDR1 reads SNHLY; CDR2 reads FYNNEI. This CDR3 is CASSESWGRYGYTV.

This clonotype turned up a few times. The chain joins TRBV24-1 to TRBJ2-2; tentative D call: TRBD2 (5 bases). The germline V gene has CDR1 KGHDR and CDR2 SFDVKD. This CDR3 contains 12 residues. V lost 9 bases and J lost 6, with 10 bases in between. CDR3 DNA: TGTGCCACCCTGGACTTATCCGGGGAGCTGTTTTTT. It encodes CATLDLSGELFF.

The table lists this clonotype with many counts. This CDR3 is CASSQPSTEAFF. The DNA of the CDR3 is TGTGCCAGCAGCCAACCGAGCACTGAAGCTTTCTTT. The V and J genes are TRBV7-9 and TRBJ1-1; unclear D gene. The CDR3 runs 12 residues. Per germline, CDR1 SEHNR and CDR2 FQNEAQ (reference sequence). The germline V and J ends were trimmed by 5 bases and 4 bases, with 8 bases remaining between them.

V usage is TRBV29-1 and J usage is TRBJ2-7; weak D call: TRBD2 (6 bases). The CDR3 extends over 14 amino acids. The germline V and J ends were trimmed by 7 bases and 2 bases, with 18 bases remaining between them. The V gene's germline CDR1 is SQVTM and CDR2 ANQGSEA. Here the CDR3 DNA reads TGCAGCGCCCACTACGGGGGTCCTGCCTACGAGCAGTACTTC. It is translated as CSAHYGGPAYEQYF.

In this sample, this clonotype turned up many times. V is TRBV7-2 and J is TRBJ1-2; D remains ambiguous. V gave up 1 base and J gave up 3 bases, with 9 bases separating them. The CDR3 sequence is 14 residues long. Germline-derived CDR1 and CDR2 are SGHTA and FQGNSA. CDR3 protein: CASSLGEVDYGYTF. CDR3 DNA: TGTGCCAGCAGCTTAGGCGAGGTCGACTATGGCTACACCTTC.

In this sample, this clonotype turned up many times. The chain employs TRBV7-6 and TRBJ2-7; D uncertain. This CDR3 region has 15 residues. Germline lookup yields CDR1 SGHVS and CDR2 FNYEAQ. V was clipped by 6 bases and J by 3 bases, with 18 bases between them. The CDR3 sequence is CASSPRPNGGYEQYF. Here the CDR3 DNA reads TGTGCCAGCAGTCCCAGACCCAACGGTGGCTACGAGCAGTACTTC.

There are many counts of this clonotype. The junction departs from germline at one end; a sequencing error may be responsible. The chain has TRBV7-7 and TRBJ2-5, with 8 bases identical to TRBD1. This CDR3 has 15 amino acids. Germline V CDR1 and CDR2: SSHAT, FNYEAQ (reference sequence). CDR3 DNA sequence: TGTGCTAGCAGCGCATGGACAGGGCTCCAAGGGGCCCAGTACTTC. Translating it yields CASSAWTGLQGAQYF.

This clonotype appeared once. A read error is possible here, since a much larger clone lies one base away. This chain joins TRBV3-1 and TRBJ1-2; TRBD1 matches 7 bases. This CDR3 is built from 15 residues. Germline CDR1 LGHDT, CDR2 YNNKEL (reference sequence). V was clipped by 0 bases and J by 2 bases; unmatched bases: 3. CDR3 coding DNA: TGTGCCAGCAGCCAAGATCGGACAGGAAACTATGGCTACACCTTC. Translation gives CASSQDRTGNYGYTF. Drawing the rest from reference TRBV3-1 and TRBJ1-2, the complete variable domain is DTAVSQTPKYLVTQMGNDKSIKCEQNLGHDTMYWYKQDSKKFLKIMFSYNNKELIINETVPNRFSPKSPDKAHLNLHINSLELGDSAVYFCASSQDRTGNYGYTFGSGTRLTVV.

This clonotype was seen ten or more times. This chain links TRBV7-2 with TRBJ1-1, with 11 bases matching TRBD1. The V segment lost 0 bases and the J segment 8 bases; nucleotides outside the gene matches: 5. The CDR3 is 15 residues long. From germline, CDR1 is SGHTA and CDR2 FQGNSA. In nucleotides, the CDR3 is TGTGCCAGCAGCTTAGCATACCGGGACAGGGGGGAAGCTTTCTTT. This sequence encodes CASSLAYRDRGEAFF.

This clonotype was recorded once. The chain employs TRBV12-3 or TRBV12-4 and TRBJ2-7, with 14 bases aligning to TRBD2. The CDR3 totals 15 residues. After removal of 6 bases from V and 4 bases from J, the junction contained 5 bases not matched to a gene. The CDR3 DNA is TGTGCCAGCAGCGGGACTAGCGGGAGTCGGTACGAGCAGTACTTC. Translation: CASSGTSGSRYEQYF.

This chain's CDR3 is CASSHLLASNTGELFF. The CDR3 bases are TGTGCCAGTAGTCATTTGCTAGCCTCGAACACCGGGGAGCTGTTTTTT. The genes are TRBV19 and TRBJ2-2; TRBD2 is a possible D gene (5 bases). V lost 5 bases and J 0 bases, leaving 13 bases between the germline ends. The CDR3 extends over 16 amino acids. Germline CDR1 reads LNHDA; CDR2 reads SQIVND (reference sequence).

This clonotype was seen at least ten times. The chain recombines TRBV4-1 with TRBJ2-5; D gene unclear. The CDR3 sequence is 16 residues long. The germline V gene has CDR1 MGHRA and CDR2 YSYEKL. Trimming removed 2 bases from V and 2 bases from J, with 15 bases in between. The DNA for the CDR3 is TGCGCCAGCAGCCAAAGTCCGATCGGGCGGCAAGAGACCCAGTACTTC. Its protein product is CASSQSPIGRQETQYF.

This clonotype was recorded at least ten times. A much larger clone differs by one base, so this may be a read error. V usage is TRBV27 and J usage is TRBJ2-5; D gene unclear. CDR3 length: 11 residues. Trimming stripped 6 bases from V and 5 bases from J, with 7 bases between. Germline CDR1 MNHEY, CDR2 SMNVEV (reference sequence). Here the CDR3 DNA reads TGTGCCAGCAGGGGGTGGGAGACCCAGTACTTC. It codes for CASRGWETQYF.

This clonotype was seen repeatedly, ten times or more. The chain uses TRBV12-5 and TRBJ2-5; 7 nucleotides match TRBD1. From germline, CDR1 is LGHNT and CDR2 FRNRAP. Losses at the gene ends were 3 bases for V and 4 bases for J; bases not matched to a gene: 5. The length of the CDR3 is 14 residues. CDR3 region: CASGFGTGVETQYF. CDR3 nucleotides: TGTGCTAGTGGTTTCGGAACAGGGGTAGAGACCCAGTACTTC.

There are many counts of this clonotype. This chain connects TRBV20-1 to TRBJ1-1; TRBD1 is a possible D gene (6 bases). The ends were cut back, 0 bases at V and 5 bases at J, with 13 bases in the middle. This CDR3 is built from 14 residues. From germline, CDR1 is DFQATT and CDR2 SNEGSKA (reference sequence). CDR3 nucleotides: TGCAGTGCTAGAGAGGAGAACAGGGCTACTGAAGCTTTCTTT. Translated: CSAREENRATEAFF.

This clonotype was counted at least ten times. The rearrangement joins TRBV12-3 or TRBV12-4 to TRBJ1-5, with D perhaps TRBD1 (6 bases). Trimming shortened V by 4 bases and J by 1 base, and 14 bases separated the two germline ends. The length of the CDR3 is 16 residues. For the CDR3, the DNA is TGTGCCAGCAGTTCCACAGGGCCCCACAGCAATCAGCCCCAGCATTTT. Protein: CASSSTGPHSNQPQHF.